Listed here are 22 T cell receptor beta chains from one sample, sequenced in a study of control samples from healthy donors and cancer patients. Here immunoSEQ multiplex PCR was the method, and the copy in TCRdb shows in-frame clones only, minus some. The sample shows 170,000 or so clones, around 94% of them seen only once. The sequenced material came from blood. Receptor source: a man aged 30 to 39 in good health.

This rearrangement joins TRBV19 to TRBJ1-5; D gene ambiguous. Germline V gene sequence: CDR1 LNHDA, CDR2 SQIVND (reference sequence). The CDR3 runs 10 residues. V dropped 8 bases and J dropped 7 bases, with 6 bases sitting between them. In nucleotides, the CDR3 is TGTGCCAGTCTGGGGCAGCCCCAGCATTTT. Translation gives CASLGQPQHF.

The chain couples TRBV19 to TRBJ1-2; TRBD1 matches 9 bases. The germline gives CDR1 LNHDA, CDR2 SQIVND (reference sequence). With 5 bases clipped from V and 4 bases from J, the junction kept 5 bases outside the gene matches. The CDR3 is 14 amino acids. The CDR3 region has the DNA TGTGCCAGTAGTCCGGGACAGGGTAGCTATGGCTACACCTTC. This codes for CASSPGQGSYGYTF.

The CDR3 protein is CASSLSGPVPFYNEQFF. CDR3 nucleotides: TGTGCCAGCAGCTTATCGGGGCCCGTCCCCTTTTACAATGAGCAGTTCTTC. The chain employs TRBV7-2 and TRBJ2-1; D might be TRBD1 or TRBD2, each matching 5 bases. The V end lost 2 bases, the J end lost 4 bases, and 18 bases lay between the germline ends. There are 17 residues in the CDR3. In germline, CDR1 is SGHTA, CDR2 FQGNSA.

This chain joins TRBV12-3 or TRBV12-4 and TRBJ2-1; tentatively, D is TRBD2 (5 bases). Trimming removed 3 bases from V and 6 bases from J, with 9 bases in between. The CDR3 extends over 13 amino acids. The CDR3 spells CASSFLSVNEQFF. DNA of the CDR3: TGTGCCAGCAGTTTCCTTAGCGTCAATGAGCAGTTCTTC.

This rearrangement joins TRBV18 to TRBJ2-7; the match to TRBD1 covers 12 bases. After removal of 2 bases from V and 2 bases from J, the junction contained 10 bases not matched to a gene. Germline lookup yields CDR1 KGHSH and CDR2 LQKENI. The CDR3 totals 18 residues. CDR3 sequence reads: CASSPTAGQGARTYEQYF. The DNA for the CDR3 is TGTGCCAGCTCACCAACCGCGGGACAGGGGGCGAGAACCTACGAGCAGTACTTC.

This clone has just one count. The chain links TRBV25-1 to TRBJ2-1; D assignment may be TRBD1 or TRBD2 (5 bases each). The germline V gene encodes CDR1 MGHDK and CDR2 SYGVNS. With 8 bases removed from V and 4 bases from J, the gap between germline ends came to 9 bases. This CDR3 has 12 amino acids. CDR3 in DNA: TGTGCCAGCGTGGGGGTTTACAATGAGCAGTTCTTC. It is translated as CASVGVYNEQFF.

This chain connects TRBV7-3 to TRBJ2-7; 7 nucleotides match TRBD2. The CDR3 is 14 amino acids. J was trimmed by 5 bases and V by 5 bases; bases with no gene match: 9. Germline V CDR1 and CDR2: SGHTA, FQGTGA. The CDR3 is CASSPGRGVHEQYF. CDR3 nucleotides: TGTGCCAGCAGCCCGGGACGGGGGGTCCACGAGCAGTACTTC. Supplemented by reference TRBV7-3 and TRBJ2-7, the full variable domain reads GAGVSQTPSNKVTEKGKYVELRCDPISGHTALYWYRQSLGQGPEFLIYFQGTGAADDSGLPNDRFFAVRPEGSVSTLKIQRTERGDSAVYLCASSPGRGVHEQYFGPGTRLTVT.

This clone has only a few counts. The sample has other DNA sequences that encode this CDR3 too. This chain uses TRBV15 with TRBJ1-1; a possible D gene is TRBD1 (6 bases). The CDR3 is 15 residues long. Per germline, CDR1 LNHNV and CDR2 YYDKDF (reference sequence). The V end lost 5 bases, the J end lost 1 base, and 14 bases lay between the germline ends. The CDR3 DNA follows: TGTGCCACCAGCGCGCGACAGGACTCGAACACTGAAGCTTTCTTT. This encodes CATSARQDSNTEAFF.

In its sample, this clone was seen once. V gene TRBV9 combines with J gene TRBJ1-6; D is perhaps TRBD1 (5 bases). CDR1 is SGDLS and CDR2 is YYNGEE in the germline V gene. V lost 4 bases and J 8 bases, leaving 13 bases between the germline ends. The CDR3 is made up of 14 amino acids. CDR3 residues: CASSQWGGDSPLHF. The CDR3 nucleotides read TGTGCCAGCAGCCAGTGGGGGGGGGATTCACCCCTCCACTTT.

V usage is TRBV19 and J usage is TRBJ1-5; possible D gene TRBD1, 5 bases. The germline gives CDR1 LNHDA, CDR2 SQIVND (reference sequence). The CDR3 sequence is 15 residues long. Trimming took off 3 bases at V and 7 bases at J, with 16 bases between the two ends. CDR3 bases: TGTGCCAGTAGTATTGGCCAGGGAAAGGGGCAGCCCCAGCATTTT. This gives the protein CASSIGQGKGQPQHF.

The J gene is TRBJ1-1, the V gene TRBV6-5; TRBD1 might be the D (6 bases). The CDR3 contains 14 residues. The V and J ends lost 7 bases and 0 bases respectively, with 12 bases between them. Germline V gene lookup returns CDR1 MNHEY and CDR2 SVGAGI. This CDR3 reads CASILGGVNTEAFF. The CDR3 nucleotides read TGTGCCAGCATCTTAGGGGGGGTGAACACTGAAGCTTTCTTT.

This sequence joins TRBV7-8 and TRBJ1-2; D gene unclear. CDR1 and CDR2 from the germline V gene are SGHVS and FQNEAQ. V was trimmed by 7 bases and J by 5 bases, leaving 20 bases between them. The CDR3 spans 15 residues. The CDR3 loop reads CASTESLQYSYGYTF. CDR3 coding DNA: TGTGCCAGCACGGAATCCTTACAGTATTCTTATGGCTACACCTTC.

The rearrangement uses TRBV7-7 and TRBJ2-1, with 11 nucleotides matching TRBD2. The V gene's germline CDR1 is SSHAT and CDR2 FNYEAQ (reference sequence). With V trimmed by 1 base and J by 5 bases, 4 bases remained unmatched. The CDR3 consists of 16 residues. In DNA, the CDR3 is TGTGCCAGCAGCTTAGGTAGCGGGGGGGAGAACAATGAGCAGTTCTTC. It translates to CASSLGSGGENNEQFF.

The V and J genes are TRBV2 and TRBJ2-7; D is ambiguous. V dropped 7 bases and J dropped 1 base, with 17 bases sitting between them. Germline CDR1 is SNHLY and CDR2 is FYNNEI. This CDR3 has 15 amino acids. CDR3 coding DNA: TGTGCCAGCACGCCCGCGCCACGTATATCCTACGAGCAGTACTTC. Protein: CASTPAPRISYEQYF.

This sequence joins TRBV5-1 and TRBJ2-5, with D uncertain. Trimming took 3 bases from V and 1 from J, leaving 7 bases between them. The CDR3 runs to 13 residues. The germline V gene has CDR1 SGHRS and CDR2 YFSETQ. CDR3 loop: CASSSNTQETQYF. In DNA, the CDR3 is TGCGCCAGCAGCTCCAACACCCAAGAGACCCAGTACTTC.

This chain uses TRBV11-2 with TRBJ2-1, with a weak D call TRBD2 (6 bases). The CDR3 is 14 amino acids. Germline V lookup: CDR1 SGHAT, CDR2 FQNNGV. The V end lost 7 bases, the J end lost 5 bases, and 15 bases lay between the germline ends. This CDR3 reads CASKKGTSHNEQFF. The DNA for the CDR3 is TGTGCCAGCAAAAAAGGGACTTCACACAATGAGCAGTTCTTC. The full variable domain, its missing parts supplied by reference TRBV11-2 and TRBJ2-1, is EAGVAQSPRYKIIEKRQSVAFWCNPISGHATLYWYQQILGQGPKLLIQFQNNGVVDDSQLPKDRFSAERLKGVDSTLKIQPAKLEDSAVYLCASKKGTSHNEQFFGPGTRLTVL.

J is TRBJ1-2 and V is TRBV18; D call uncertain. In germline, CDR1 is KGHSH, CDR2 LQKENI. The CDR3 is 12 residues long. Trimming removed 1 base from V and 13 bases from J, with 13 bases in between. The CDR3 DNA reads TGTGCCAGCTCACCACGGTCAGAGATCAGCACCTTC. It encodes CASSPRSEISTF.

This clone was found once. V gene TRBV29-1 combines with J gene TRBJ2-1; D possibly corresponds to TRBD1 (5 bases). Germline-derived CDR1 and CDR2 are SQVTM and ANQGSEA. V was clipped by 6 bases and J by 7 bases, with 10 bases between them. The CDR3 has 11 residues. This chain's CDR3 is CSVRPGNEQFF. The CDR3 bases are TGCAGCGTCCGGCCAGGGAATGAGCAGTTCTTC.

The chain uses TRBV6-2 or TRBV6-3 and TRBJ1-1; D uncertain. This CDR3 is built from 14 residues. V was cut by 6 bases and J by 0 bases, with 11 bases left in between. Germline-derived CDR1 and CDR2 are MNHEY and SVGEGT. The CDR3 is CASSPKMMNTEAFF. As DNA, the CDR3 is TGTGCCAGCAGCCCCAAAATGATGAACACTGAAGCTTTCTTT.

The rearrangement uses TRBV30 and TRBJ1-6; D ambiguous. V lost 3 bases and J 6 bases, leaving 15 bases between the germline ends. This CDR3 is 15 amino acids long. Germline-derived CDR1 and CDR2 are GTSNPN and SVGIG (reference sequence). The CDR3 sequence is CAWRFPGQSNSPLHF. CDR3 sequence (DNA): TGTGCCTGGAGGTTCCCCGGGCAGAGTAATTCACCCCTCCACTTT.

This rearrangement joins TRBV6-1 to TRBJ1-6; weak D call: TRBD1 (6 bases). V was trimmed by 1 base and J by 7 bases, leaving 14 bases between them. Per the germline V gene, CDR1 is MNHNS and CDR2 is SASEGT. The CDR3 runs to 16 residues. The CDR3 DNA reads as TGTGCCAGCAGTGAAGAGGGCAGGGGCTTAAATTCACCCCTCCACTTT. This codes for CASSEEGRGLNSPLHF.

The rearrangement uses TRBV2 and TRBJ2-5, with 7 bases matching TRBD2. V shed 6 bases and J 5 bases; nucleotides not matched to a gene: 12. Germline CDR1 SNHLY, CDR2 FYNNEI. The CDR3 spans 15 residues. CDR3 nucleotide sequence: TGTGCCAGCAGATTCTGGGCGGGGGTTCGGGAGACCCAGTACTTC. This encodes CASRFWAGVRETQYF.